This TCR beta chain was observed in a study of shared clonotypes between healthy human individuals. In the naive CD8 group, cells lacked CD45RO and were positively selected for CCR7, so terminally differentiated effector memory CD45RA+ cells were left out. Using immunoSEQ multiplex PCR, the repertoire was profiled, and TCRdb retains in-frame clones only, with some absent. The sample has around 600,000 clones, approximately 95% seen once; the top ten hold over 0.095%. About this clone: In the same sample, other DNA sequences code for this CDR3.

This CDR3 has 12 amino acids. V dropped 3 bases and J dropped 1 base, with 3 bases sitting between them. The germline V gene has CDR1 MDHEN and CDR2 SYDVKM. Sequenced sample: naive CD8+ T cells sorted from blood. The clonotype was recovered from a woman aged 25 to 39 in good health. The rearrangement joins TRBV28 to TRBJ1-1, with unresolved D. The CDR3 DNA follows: TGTGCCAGCAGTTTGACGAACACTGAAGCTTTCTTT. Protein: CASSLTNTEAFF.